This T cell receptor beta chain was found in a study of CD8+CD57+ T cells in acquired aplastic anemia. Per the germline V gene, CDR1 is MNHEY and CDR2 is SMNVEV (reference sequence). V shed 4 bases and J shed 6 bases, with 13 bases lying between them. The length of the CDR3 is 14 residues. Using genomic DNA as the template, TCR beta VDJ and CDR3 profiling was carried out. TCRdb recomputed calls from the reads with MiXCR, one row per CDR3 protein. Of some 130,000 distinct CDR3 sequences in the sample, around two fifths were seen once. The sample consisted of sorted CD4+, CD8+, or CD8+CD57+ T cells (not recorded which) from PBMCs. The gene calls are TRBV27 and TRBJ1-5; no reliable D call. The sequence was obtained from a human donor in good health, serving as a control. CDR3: CASSSTDGFQPQHF. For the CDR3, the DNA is TGTGCCAGCAGTTCGACCGATGGATTTCAGCCCCAGCATTTT.